This T cell receptor beta chain was observed in a study of cytomegalovirus exposure and HLA in healthy donors. The PCR contained 60 Vbeta and 13 Jbeta primers. As originally analysed: Later reanalysis found 60 million to 90 million unique TCR beta chains, around 9.9 million of them shared. Sequencing was performed with immunoSEQ multiplex PCR; in TCRdb, only in-frame clones are kept and a portion is missing. That table furnishes V, J and clone size, whereas the DNA furnished D and trimming. The data contain around 180,000 clones, approximately 71% of them singletons. Comment on this clone: Its antigen is unknown.

This CDR3 comprises 16 residues. Germline CDR1 SGHTA, CDR2 FQGNSA. Trimming pared 5 bases from V and 7 bases from J, leaving 24 bases between. Study findings and constraints: The study flagged 150 to 200 TCR beta chains as cytomegalovirus-associated. Researchers reported in a later analysis that a missense DCLRE1C variant was tied to TCR beta V- and J-gene trimming. Later analysis indicated greater clonal expansion among HLA-associated TCR beta chains than among equally common other chains.

The V and J genes are TRBV7-2 and TRBJ2-7; D is perhaps TRBD2 (7 bases). Sequencing input: PBMCs. The clonotype was recovered from a girl between 5 and 17 years old in good health and CMV-seronegative. The CDR3 region is CASSPGGAGESLEQYF. The CDR3 region has the DNA TGTGCCAGCAGCCCTGGGGGCGCGGGGGAATCTCTAGAGCAGTACTTC.